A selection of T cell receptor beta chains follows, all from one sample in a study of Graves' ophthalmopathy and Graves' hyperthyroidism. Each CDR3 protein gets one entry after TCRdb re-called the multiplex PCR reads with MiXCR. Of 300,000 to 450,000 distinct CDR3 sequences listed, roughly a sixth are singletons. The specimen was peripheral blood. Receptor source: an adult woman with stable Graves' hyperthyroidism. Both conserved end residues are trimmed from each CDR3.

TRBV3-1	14	ASSQGGTANKETQY
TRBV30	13	AWSPTSGRTYEQY
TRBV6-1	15	ASSEGAGGYSNQPQH
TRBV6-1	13	ASSLQGRVAGELF
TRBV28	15	ASSLGGALGEAYEQY
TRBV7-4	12	ASSLASDSYEQY
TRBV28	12	ASNGRGRGETQY
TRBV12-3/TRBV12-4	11	ASSLLGGGELF
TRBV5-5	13	ASSFAPGQSYEQY
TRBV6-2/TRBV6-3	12	ASSYFLSGTEAF
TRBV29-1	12	SVETTSHTGELF
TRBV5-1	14	ASSFRQGGFGTEAF
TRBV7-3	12	ASSPSGGSLEQY
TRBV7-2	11	ASSLALSQPQH
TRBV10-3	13	ATSMREGVTGELF
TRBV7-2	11	ASTLRWGETQY
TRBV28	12	ASSFYRTTGELF
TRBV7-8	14	ASSLVSSEGTYEQY